Following are 31 T cell receptor beta chains from one sample sequenced in a study of T cells in tuberculosis. TCRdb's table, derived via immunoSEQ multiplex PCR, lists solely in-frame clones and lacks some. This sample carries tens of thousands of clones, 97% of them seen once, and the ten largest clones take approximately 6.2%. Sequencing was performed on PBMCs. The source is a donor aged 5 to 30 with latent tuberculosis or without tuberculosis infection.

The rearrangement links TRBV6-6 to TRBJ2-5, with a possible D match to TRBD1 (6 bases). This CDR3 is built from 14 residues. Trimming cost V 5 bases and J 3 bases, with 13 bases left between them. Germline assignment: CDR1 MNHNY and CDR2 SVGAGI (reference sequence). The CDR3 is CASSPGVGEETQYF. The CDR3, as DNA: TGTGCCAGCAGTCCAGGGGTCGGGGAAGAGACCCAGTACTTC.

The V and J genes are TRBV6-4 and TRBJ1-1; D gene unclear. CDR3 length: 11 amino acids. Germline loops: CDR1 MRHNA, CDR2 SNTAGT. The ends were cut back, 8 bases at V and 0 bases at J, with 4 bases in the middle. CDR3 bases: TGTGCCAGCCAGATGAACACTGAAGCTTTCTTT. Translating it yields CASQMNTEAFF.

In DNA form, the CDR3 reads TGCGCCAGCAGCCTGAATCCCGGGACGGCGGGGGAAAAACTGTTTTTT. Its protein is CASSLNPGTAGEKLFF. The chain has TRBV4-1 and TRBJ1-4; D might be TRBD1 (5 bases). This CDR3 spans 16 amino acids. Germline V gene sequence: CDR1 MGHRA, CDR2 YSYEKL. Between the trimmed V and J ends, which lost 4 bases and 8 bases, there was a span of 20 bases.

The rearrangement uses TRBV6-1 and TRBJ1-2; 8 bases match TRBD1. With V trimmed by 5 bases and J by 12 bases, 11 bases remained unmatched. CDR1 and CDR2 (germline): MNHNS, SASEGT. This CDR3 has 13 residues. Written as DNA, the CDR3 is TGTGCCAGCAGTCTCGGACAGGGCGGTAAGGACACCTTC. It translates to CASSLGQGGKDTF.

The CDR3 protein is CAISDSGNYGYTF. CDR3 nucleotide sequence: TGTGCCATCAGTGACTCGGGGAACTATGGCTACACCTTC. V gene TRBV10-3 combines with J gene TRBJ1-2; D is unclear. Germline loops: CDR1 ENHRY, CDR2 SYGVKD. Trimming shortened V by 3 bases and J by 2 bases, and 7 bases separated the two germline ends. This CDR3 has 13 residues.

The chain has TRBV2 and TRBJ2-3; tentative D call: TRBD2 (5 bases). This CDR3 is 15 amino acids long. With 2 bases removed from V and 1 base from J, the gap between germline ends came to 10 bases. Germline V CDR1 and CDR2: SNHLY, FYNNEI. This CDR3 is CASSEQGSGTDTQYF. The CDR3 DNA is TGTGCCAGCAGTGAACAAGGGAGTGGCACAGATACGCAGTATTTT.

The chain is built from TRBV10-3 and TRBJ2-6; TRBD2 is a possible D gene (6 bases). This CDR3 is built from 19 residues. CDR1 is ENHRY, CDR2 SYGVKD, per germline. Trimming took 8 bases from V and 2 from J, leaving 25 bases between them. The CDR3 region is CAIRDHRDLRGPGANVLTF. CDR3 DNA: TGTGCCATCCGAGATCACCGGGACTTAAGAGGCCCTGGGGCCAACGTCCTGACTTTC.

The V gene is TRBV19, the J gene TRBJ1-2, with 11 bases lining up with TRBD1. The CDR3 is 15 residues long. Trimming took 8 bases from V and 2 from J; bases not matched to a gene: 7. The germline V gene encodes CDR1 LNHDA and CDR2 SQIVND (reference sequence). The CDR3 coding sequence is TGTGCCAGTGGACGGGACAGGGGGGAGAACTATGGCTACACCTTC. Protein product: CASGRDRGENYGYTF.

This clone appeared once. CDR3 sequence: CASSWERDPPGYTQYF. The CDR3 DNA follows: TGCGCCAGCAGCTGGGAGCGGGACCCCCCGGGCTATACGCAGTATTTT. The chain uses TRBV5-1 and TRBJ2-3; 7 positions match TRBD2. The CDR3 has 16 amino acids. V shed 3 bases, J shed 7 bases, and the junction held 14 bases outside the gene matches. Germline CDR1 SGHRS, CDR2 YFSETQ.

The CDR3 DNA reads as TGTGCCAGCAGTTTGGGCGTGGATACGCAGTATTTT. It specifies CASSLGVDTQYF. The V and J genes are TRBV27 and TRBJ2-3; no definite D call. CDR1 MNHEY and CDR2 SMNVEV come from the germline V gene (reference sequence). The CDR3 extends over 12 amino acids. The V and J ends lost 3 bases and 6 bases respectively, with 7 bases between them.

The chain links TRBV10-2 to TRBJ2-1; 15 bases align to TRBD2. Trimming cost V 7 bases and J 0 bases; bases outside gene matches: 4. Germline loops: CDR1 WSHSY, CDR2 SAAADI. This CDR3 is 17 amino acids long. In DNA, the CDR3 is TGCGCCAGCAAAGGACTAGCGGGGGGGAGCTCCTACAATGAGCAGTTCTTC. Translation: CASKGLAGGSSYNEQFF.

This chain joins TRBV2 and TRBJ1-2, with 8 nucleotides matching TRBD1. The germline V gene encodes CDR1 SNHLY and CDR2 FYNNEI. This CDR3 is 14 amino acids long. Trimming took 2 bases from V and 4 from J; bases not matched to a gene: 3. The CDR3 DNA follows: TGTGCCAGCAGTGAACAGGGGGCGGGCTATGGCTACACCTTC. It translates to CASSEQGAGYGYTF.

V usage is TRBV10-3 and J usage is TRBJ2-7; D is ambiguous. CDR3 length: 16 residues. V lost 0 bases and J lost 1, with 13 bases in between. CDR1 ENHRY and CDR2 SYGVKD come from the germline V gene. The CDR3 reads CAISESTQMISYEQYF. The DNA for the CDR3 is TGTGCCATCAGTGAGTCGACTCAGATGATTTCCTACGAGCAGTACTTC.

The chain carries TRBV4-1 and TRBJ1-5, with 7 bases fitting TRBD1. This CDR3 has 16 amino acids. CDR1 and CDR2 from the germline V gene are MGHRA and YSYEKL. Unmatched junction bases numbered 7, after V lost 0 bases and J lost 5 bases. DNA of the CDR3: TGCGCCAGCAGCCAAGATCAGGACAGGCCTTATCAGCCCCAGCATTTT. It encodes CASSQDQDRPYQPQHF.

This chain connects TRBV7-9 to TRBJ1-5; D unclear. This CDR3 spans 14 amino acids. Germline assignment: CDR1 SEHNR and CDR2 FQNEAQ (reference sequence). V lost 1 base and J lost 1, with 5 bases in between. The CDR3 region is CASSLGLSNQPQHF. The CDR3 DNA is TGTGCCAGCAGCTTAGGACTCAGCAATCAGCCCCAGCATTTT.

The chain combines TRBV27 with TRBJ1-4; 9 nucleotides align to TRBD1. This CDR3 has 15 amino acids. Per germline, CDR1 MNHEY and CDR2 SMNVEV (reference sequence). With 2 bases clipped from V and 7 bases from J, the junction kept 5 bases outside the gene matches. The CDR3 region is CASSLQDRGVEKLFF. The DNA of the CDR3 is TGTGCCAGCAGTTTACAAGACAGGGGGGTTGAAAAACTGTTTTTT.

The rearrangement joins TRBV9 to TRBJ2-1; D is undetermined. The V gene's germline CDR1 is SGDLS and CDR2 YYNGEE. V dropped 0 bases and J dropped 6 bases, with 7 bases sitting between them. The CDR3 has 13 residues. This CDR3 reads CASSVDLSNEQFF. The DNA for the CDR3 is TGTGCCAGCAGCGTAGACCTCAGCAATGAGCAGTTCTTC.

This sequence joins TRBV5-1 and TRBJ1-2; tentatively, D is TRBD1 (6 bases). Per the germline V gene, CDR1 is SGHRS and CDR2 is YFSETQ. This CDR3 contains 16 residues. The ends were cut back, 4 bases at V and 2 bases at J, with 18 bases in the middle. CDR3 DNA sequence: TGCGCCAGCAGCCGGGGGGCCGGTGGGGAAAACTATGGCTACACCTTC. Translated, it gives CASSRGAGGENYGYTF.

This chain uses TRBV27 with TRBJ1-1; D remains ambiguous. Germline-derived CDR1 and CDR2 are MNHEY and SMNVEV (reference sequence). V gave up 5 bases and J gave up 0 bases, with 13 bases separating them. CDR3 size: 15 residues. The DNA for the CDR3 is TGTGCCAGCAGTCGTAAGATAGTTTTGAACACTGAAGCTTTCTTT. Translating gives CASSRKIVLNTEAFF.

V and J are TRBV2 and TRBJ1-1; D is unclear. The CDR3 is made up of 15 amino acids. The germline V gene encodes CDR1 SNHLY and CDR2 FYNNEI. Trimming cost V 4 bases and J 1 base, with 13 bases left between them. The CDR3 coding sequence is TGTGCCAGCAGTGGGTCAAGGAGCCCGAACACTGAAGCTTTCTTT. It is translated as CASSGSRSPNTEAFF. Filled out from reference TRBV2 and TRBJ1-1, the complete variable domain reads EPEVTQTPSHQVTQMGQEVILRCVPISNHLYFYWYRQILGQKVEFLVSFYNNEISEKSEIFDDQFSVERPDGSNFTLKIRSTKLEDSAMYFCASSGSRSPNTEAFFGQGTRLTVV.

As for this clone: The conserved phenylalanine or tryptophan is not found at the CDR3 terminus, so this likely reflects a read error. The limits of the CDR3 on the DNA are not certain, so only TCRdb's listed CDR3 is given. The chain carries TRBV3-2 and TRBJ1-1; the table assigns TRBD1, which was not confirmed against the DNA. TRBV3-2 is reported as a pseudogene. Including both end residues, the CDR3 is 9 amino acids long. This CDR3 reads CASSPGQGL.

This clone was observed a single time. This chain joins TRBV5-1 and TRBJ2-3; D remains unclear. The germline V and J ends were trimmed by 2 bases and 2 bases, with 12 bases remaining between them. CDR3 length: 15 residues. Germline values: CDR1 SGHRS, CDR2 YFSETQ. The CDR3 sequence: CASSFKTATTDTQYF. DNA of the CDR3: TGCGCCAGCAGCTTCAAAACAGCAACCACAGATACGCAGTATTTT.

The V gene is TRBV4-1, the J gene TRBJ2-3; D uncertain. V lost 1 base and J lost 4, with 6 bases in between. CDR1 is MGHRA and CDR2 is YSYEKL in the germline V gene. The CDR3 extends over 13 amino acids. The CDR3 here is CASSQVMSDTQYF. The CDR3 DNA sequence: TGCGCCAGCAGCCAAGTCATGTCAGATACGCAGTATTTT.

The chain recombines TRBV11-2 with TRBJ2-5; 8 bases match TRBD1. Germline V gene lookup returns CDR1 SGHAT and CDR2 FQNNGV. With V trimmed by 5 bases and J by 1 base, 12 bases remained unmatched. The CDR3 has 17 amino acids. CDR3 region: CASSRLDRGASQETQYF. The CDR3 DNA reads as TGTGCCAGCAGCAGACTAGACAGGGGCGCAAGCCAAGAGACCCAGTACTTC.

The V gene is TRBV7-3, the J gene TRBJ1-1; possible D gene TRBD1, 6 bases. This CDR3 region has 15 residues. V was clipped by 3 bases and J by 0 bases, with 11 bases between them. Germline V lookup: CDR1 SGHTA, CDR2 FQGTGA. The CDR3 bases are TGTGCCAGCAGCTTTCCGGACAGATTGAACACTGAAGCTTTCTTT. Amino acids: CASSFPDRLNTEAFF.

This chain connects TRBV19 to TRBJ2-2; possibly TRBD2 for D (5 bases). The germline gives CDR1 LNHDA, CDR2 SQIVND (reference sequence). Trimming stripped 3 bases from V and 5 bases from J, with 16 bases between. The CDR3 has 16 amino acids. DNA for the CDR3: TGTGCCAGTAGTATGGGATGGGAGCGGAGAACCGGGGAGCTGTTTTTT. As protein: CASSMGWERRTGELFF.

The chain joins TRBV27 to TRBJ2-5, with D tentatively TRBD1 (5 bases). The CDR3 spans 13 residues. CDR1 and CDR2 (germline): MNHEY, SMNVEV (reference sequence). Trimming stripped 6 bases from V and 1 base from J, with 9 bases between. In DNA form, the CDR3 reads TGTGCCAGCAGACCCACAGGCCAAGAGACCCAGTACTTC. It specifies CASRPTGQETQYF.

The rearrangement joins TRBV7-2 to TRBJ1-2; 7 nucleotides agree with TRBD1. The CDR3 sequence is 13 residues long. CDR1 and CDR2 from the germline V gene are SGHTA and FQGNSA. The ends lost 4 bases at V and 4 bases at J; junction bases unmatched: 3. The CDR3 loop reads CASSWDRFYGYTF. DNA of the CDR3: TGTGCCAGCAGCTGGGACAGATTCTATGGCTACACCTTC.

The rearrangement links TRBV7-2 to TRBJ1-6, with a tentative D call TRBD1 (5 bases). The CDR3 runs 18 residues. The germline V and J ends were trimmed by 5 bases and 6 bases, with 23 bases remaining between them. Germline CDR1 is SGHTA and CDR2 is FQGNSA. The CDR3 reads CASSRRPRRDFGNSPLHF. The CDR3, as DNA: TGTGCCAGCAGCCGCCGCCCCCGCAGGGATTTTGGTAATTCACCCCTCCACTTT.

The chain is built from TRBV5-1 and TRBJ2-3, with 7 bases fitting TRBD2. Germline trimming cut 1 base from V and 0 bases from J; bases unmatched to any gene: 5. The length of the CDR3 is 16 residues. The germline V gene encodes CDR1 SGHRS and CDR2 YFSETQ. The chain's CDR3 is CASSLLSSGSTDTQYF. CDR3 DNA sequence: TGCGCCAGCAGCTTGTTGTCTAGCGGAAGCACAGATACGCAGTATTTT.

The chain links TRBV19 to TRBJ2-7, with TRBD1 as a possible D gene (5 bases). The germline V gene encodes CDR1 LNHDA and CDR2 SQIVND (reference sequence). This CDR3 is 15 amino acids long. Trimming cost V 3 bases and J 6 bases, with 18 bases left between them. CDR3 region: CASSIAGPYLSEQYF. The CDR3 bases are TGTGCCAGTAGTATCGCAGGGCCTTACCTATCCGAGCAGTACTTC. The whole variable domain, remainder taken from reference TRBV19 and TRBJ2-7, is DGGITQSPKYLFRKEGQNVTLSCEQNLNHDAMYWYRQDPGQGLRLIYYSQIVNDFQKGDIAEGYSVSREKKESFPLTVTSAQKNPTAFYLCASSIAGPYLSEQYFGPGTRLTVT.